Listed here are 25 T cell receptor beta chains from one sample, sequenced in a study of T cell responses to AZD1222 COVID-19 vaccine. Some clones are missing from TCRdb's copy, which holds only in-frame ones; the method was immunoSEQ multiplex PCR. Among about 180,000 clones listed, 85% to 90% were seen once. Sequenced material: peripheral blood, taken 28 days after the second dose of the MenACWY control vaccine. The receptors stem from an adult who received the MenACWY meningococcal vaccine as a control.

The chain uses TRBV28 and TRBJ1-2; no firm D call. CDR1 MDHEN and CDR2 SYDVKM come from the germline V gene. The ends were cut back, 2 bases at V and 3 bases at J, with 13 bases in the middle. The CDR3 sequence is 15 residues long. The CDR3 DNA reads as TGTGCCAGCAGTTTACCCGCGGGGAGCGACTATGGCTACACCTTC. It specifies CASSLPAGSDYGYTF.

The rearrangement joins TRBV7-9 to TRBJ2-1; unclear D gene. The V gene lost 1 base and the J gene lost 2 bases, with 9 bases spanning the gap. The CDR3 extends over 15 amino acids. The germline CDR1 and CDR2 sequences are SEHNR and FQNEAQ (reference sequence). The CDR3 DNA reads TGTGCCAGCAGCTTAGGAGGAGATACCTACAATGAGCAGTTCTTC. Translated, it gives CASSLGGDTYNEQFF.

Comment on this clone: A much larger clone sits a single nucleotide away, making a read error possible. This rearrangement joins TRBV5-4 to TRBJ2-7; D is uncertain. The CDR3 is 11 residues long. With 5 bases removed from V and 0 bases from J, the gap between germline ends came to 3 bases. The germline gives CDR1 SGHNT, CDR2 YYREEE (reference sequence). The DNA for the CDR3 is TGTGCCAGCAGGGACTCCTACGAGCAGTACTTC. Translated, it gives CASRDSYEQYF.

This rearrangement joins TRBV4-1 to TRBJ2-7; TRBD2 aligns across 7 bases. This CDR3 region has 14 residues. V shed 1 base and J 2 bases; nucleotides not matched to a gene: 2. The V gene's germline CDR1 is MGHRA and CDR2 YSYEKL. The DNA of the CDR3 is TGCGCCAGCAGCCAAGGCGGGAGCCCCTACGAGCAGTACTTC. This encodes CASSQGGSPYEQYF.

The chain couples TRBV5-6 to TRBJ1-2, with unresolved D. V was clipped by 6 bases and J by 3 bases, with 9 bases between them. Germline V gives CDR1 SGHDT, CDR2 YYEEEE. The CDR3 is made up of 12 amino acids. CDR3 nucleotides: TGTGCCAGCACGGTGCAAGACTATGGCTACACCTTC. It yields the protein CASTVQDYGYTF.

The V call is TRBV10-3, the J call TRBJ1-2, with 8 bases identical to TRBD1. V lost 6 bases and J lost 4; bases outside the gene matches: 7. CDR1 and CDR2 (germline): ENHRY, SYGVKD. The CDR3 is 14 residues long. In nucleotides, the CDR3 is TGTGCCATCAGGGCGACAGGGGAAGGCTATGGCTACACCTTC. It yields the protein CAIRATGEGYGYTF.

This chain connects TRBV18 to TRBJ2-3; no reliable D call. V lost 0 bases to trimming and J lost 0 bases, with 10 bases between them. CDR3 length: 16 residues. The germline gives CDR1 KGHSH, CDR2 LQKENI. As DNA, the CDR3 is TGTGCCAGCTCACCACCCGCAGGACGGAGCACAGATACGCAGTATTTT. Translated, it gives CASSPPAGRSTDTQYF.

The chain links TRBV7-8 to TRBJ2-3; no clear D gene. The V gene lost 5 bases and the J gene lost 2 bases, with 5 bases spanning the gap. Germline CDR1 and CDR2: SGHVS and FQNEAQ. The CDR3 has 12 residues. CDR3 residues: CASSQATDTQYF. As DNA, the CDR3 is TGTGCCAGCAGCCAAGCCACAGATACGCAGTATTTT.

J is TRBJ2-7 and V is TRBV7-9; 7 bases align to TRBD2. CDR1 SEHNR and CDR2 FQNEAQ come from the germline V gene (reference sequence). Germline trimming cut 11 bases from V and 3 bases from J; bases unmatched to any gene: 13. The CDR3 is 14 residues long. This CDR3 reads CAVQGGGKGYEQYF. CDR3 coding DNA: TGTGCCGTCCAGGGCGGGGGAAAGGGCTACGAGCAGTACTTC. Based on the CDR3 plus reference TRBV7-9 and TRBJ2-7, the full variable domain is DTGVSQNPRHKITKRGQNVTFRCDPISEHNRLYWYRQTLGQGPEFLTYFQNEAQLEKSRLLSDRFSAERPKGSFSTLEIQRTEQGDSAMYLCAVQGGGKGYEQYFGPGTRLTVT.

The chain employs TRBV30 and TRBJ2-5; D gene unclear. The CDR3 runs to 13 residues. V lost 4 bases and J 4 bases, leaving 13 bases between the germline ends. The germline CDR1 and CDR2 sequences are GTSNPN and SVGIG (reference sequence). The CDR3 sequence is CAWNYRPLETQYF. CDR3 nucleotides: TGTGCCTGGAATTACCGTCCGTTAGAGACCCAGTACTTC.

V is TRBV6-2 or TRBV6-3 and J is TRBJ1-5; D is unresolved. The ends were cut back, 2 bases at V and 11 bases at J, with 16 bases in the middle. Germline loops: CDR1 MNHEY, CDR2 SVGEGT. The CDR3 length is 14 residues. The CDR3 coding sequence is TGTGCCAGCAGTTACCGAGACCCGCATGTGTCCCAGCATTTT. The encoded protein is CASSYRDPHVSQHF.

This clone was counted a single time. V usage is TRBV10-3 and J usage is TRBJ1-2; 10 positions match TRBD1. Losses at the gene ends were 6 bases for V and 6 bases for J; bases not matched to a gene: 22. Germline V lookup: CDR1 ENHRY, CDR2 SYGVKD. This CDR3 contains 19 residues. The CDR3 DNA sequence: TGTGCCATCAGCCCTCATATCTGGGGGACAGGGGAACGGGCGCATGGCTACACCTTC. The encoded protein is CAISPHIWGTGERAHGYTF.

The CDR3 DNA is TGTGCCAGCAGCACTAGGGACGTGGGATACAATGAGCAGTTCTTC. Translation gives CASSTRDVGYNEQFF. The rearrangement uses TRBV11-3 and TRBJ2-1, with D possibly called TRBD1 or TRBD2 (5 bases each). The CDR3 extends over 15 amino acids. V was clipped by 5 bases and J by 4 bases, with 15 bases between them. CDR1 and CDR2 (germline): SGHNT, YENEEA.

V gene TRBV9 combines with J gene TRBJ1-3; TRBD1 is a possible D gene (5 bases). Trimming shortened V by 2 bases and J by 3 bases, and 9 bases separated the two germline ends. Looked up from germline, CDR1 is SGDLS and CDR2 is YYNGEE. The CDR3 is made up of 14 amino acids. CDR3: CASSVGGDGNTIYF. The DNA of the CDR3 is TGTGCCAGCAGCGTGGGGGGTGATGGAAACACCATATATTTT.

The sample holds a few counts of this clone. The V gene is TRBV12-3 or TRBV12-4, the J gene TRBJ1-1; 7 nucleotides align to TRBD1. The CDR3 contains 13 residues. V shed 2 bases, J shed 4 bases, and the junction held 1 base outside the gene matches. CDR3 DNA: TGTGCCAGCAGTTTATACAGGGGCACTGAAGCTTTCTTT. This sequence encodes CASSLYRGTEAFF.

The CDR3 loop is CASSQDPGQAGTEAFF. DNA for the CDR3: TGTGCCAGCAGCCAAGATCCGGGACAGGCGGGCACTGAAGCTTTCTTT. This chain uses TRBV3-1 (or the pseudogene TRBV3-2) with TRBJ1-1; 8 bases fit TRBD1. Germline lookup yields CDR1 LGHDT and CDR2 YNNKEL (reference sequence). Trimming removed 0 bases from V and 4 bases from J; junction bases left unmatched: 7. The CDR3 has 16 residues.

The CDR3 is CSANRRNEQFF. As DNA, the CDR3 is TGCAGTGCTAACCGCCGGAATGAGCAGTTCTTC. The V gene is TRBV20-1, the J gene TRBJ2-1, with D unresolved. Germline CDR1 DFQATT, CDR2 SNEGSKA (reference sequence). The CDR3 runs to 11 residues. Trimming took off 4 bases at V and 7 bases at J, with 8 bases between the two ends.

This sequence joins TRBV5-4 and TRBJ1-4; D uncertain. V was pared by 2 bases and J by 2 bases, with 7 bases between. Per the germline V gene, CDR1 is SGHNT and CDR2 is YYREEE (reference sequence). CDR3 length: 14 amino acids. The CDR3 is CASSLDITNEKLFF. The CDR3 DNA sequence: TGTGCCAGCAGCTTAGACATTACTAATGAAAAACTGTTTTTT.

This clone was recorded once. The chain carries TRBV5-1 and TRBJ2-5, with a tentative D call TRBD2 (6 bases). Per germline, CDR1 SGHRS and CDR2 YFSETQ. The CDR3 has 14 residues. Trimming stripped 4 bases from V and 1 base from J, with 11 bases between. The CDR3 loop is CASSAGPSQETQYF. The CDR3, as DNA: TGCGCCAGCAGCGCGGGACCGAGCCAAGAGACCCAGTACTTC.

The chain is built from TRBV28 and TRBJ2-7; possibly TRBD2 for D (5 bases). Trimming stripped 4 bases from V and 0 bases from J, with 10 bases between. The CDR3 sequence is 14 residues long. The germline V gene has CDR1 MDHEN and CDR2 SYDVKM. The CDR3 loop reads CASSSETSSYEQYF. CDR3 coding DNA: TGTGCCAGCAGTTCGGAAACTAGCTCCTACGAGCAGTACTTC.

The rearrangement links TRBV28 to TRBJ2-1; D remains unclear. Germline V gene data show CDR1 as MDHEN and CDR2 as SYDVKM. The V end lost 3 bases, the J end lost 1 base, and 13 bases lay between the germline ends. The CDR3 has 16 amino acids. For the CDR3, the DNA is TGTGCCAGCAGTTTTGCCCCGCAAACGTCCTACAATGAGCAGTTCTTC. It encodes CASSFAPQTSYNEQFF.

The chain uses TRBV10-3 and TRBJ1-1; possibly TRBD1 for D (5 bases). V lost 8 bases and J lost 5, with 18 bases in between. There are 14 residues in the CDR3. Per germline, CDR1 ENHRY and CDR2 SYGVKD. Written as DNA, the CDR3 is TGTGCCATCGACCAATTCGGGGGTGGGACTGAAGCTTTCTTT. This sequence encodes CAIDQFGGGTEAFF.

This rearrangement joins TRBV6-5 to TRBJ1-1; 8 positions match TRBD1. The J segment lost 3 bases and the V segment lost 5 bases, leaving 5 bases of the junction unmatched. This CDR3 is 14 amino acids long. Germline assignment: CDR1 MNHEY and CDR2 SVGAGI. DNA of the CDR3: TGTGCCAGCAGTAAGGACAGGGCGTACACTGAAGCTTTCTTT. Translation gives CASSKDRAYTEAFF.

The chain couples TRBV6-5 to TRBJ1-5; weak D call: TRBD1 (5 bases). V dropped 2 bases and J dropped 1 base, with 6 bases sitting between them. Germline V gene data show CDR1 as MNHEY and CDR2 as SVGAGI. The CDR3 sequence is 14 residues long. This CDR3 reads CASSYGGSNQPQHF. The CDR3 region has the DNA TGTGCCAGCAGTTACGGGGGAAGCAATCAGCCCCAGCATTTT.

V is TRBV5-6 and J is TRBJ1-1; weak D call: TRBD1 (6 bases). Germline CDR1 reads SGHDT; CDR2 reads YYEEEE. This CDR3 is 16 amino acids long. Trimming removed 4 bases from V and 5 bases from J, with 21 bases in between. CDR3 sequence reads: CASSKQGSLGGTEAFF. DNA of the CDR3: TGTGCCAGCAGCAAACAGGGCTCCCTTGGAGGGACTGAAGCTTTCTTT.